One and the same sample provided the 8 T cell receptor beta chains below, sequenced in a study of CD8+CD57+ T cells in acquired aplastic anemia listed by TCRdb under 2018. The sequencer listed for this sample is Illumina HiSeq 2000. TCR beta VDJ combination and CDR3 sequence profiling used genomic DNA as the template. The public reads were reprocessed in TCRdb via fastp at Q25 and MiXCR, keeping in-frame beta chains. Identical CDR3 proteins give one entry, which carries the most common genes and DNA. The sample has approximately 180,000 distinct CDR3 sequences on record, roughly three fifths of them singletons. The ten largest make up 40% to 50% of the sample. The patients picked for sequencing were ones in whom flow cytometry had shown an expansion of CD8+CD57+ cells. Sample: sorted CD4+, CD8+, or CD8+CD57+ T cells (not recorded which) from PBMCs. The receptors come from a human donor with aplastic anemia.

The chain has TRBV7-9 and TRBJ1-1; D is ambiguous. Germline V gene data show CDR1 as SEHNR and CDR2 as FQNEAQ (reference sequence). V was trimmed by 5 bases and J by 1 base, leaving 14 bases between them. The CDR3 totals 15 residues. The CDR3 nucleotides are TGTGCCAGCAGCCCTCTCTTGAGACAGAACACTGAAGCTTTCTTT. Amino acids: CASSPLLRQNTEAFF.

This clonotype was counted between two and nine times. The CDR3 protein is CASSEPGSPLHF. CDR3 nucleotide sequence: TGTGCCAGCAGTGAACCGGGGTCACCCCTCCACTTT. The chain has TRBV2 and TRBJ1-6; no clear D. The germline gives CDR1 SNHLY, CDR2 FYNNEI. CDR3 length equals 12 residues. The V and J ends lost 2 bases and 10 bases respectively, with 6 bases between them.

J is TRBJ2-7 and V is TRBV10-3; D gene ambiguous. V lost 0 bases, J lost 1 base, and 7 bases lay in between. This CDR3 is built from 14 residues. CDR1 and CDR2 (germline): ENHRY, SYGVKD. CDR3 sequence (DNA): TGTGCCATCAGTGAGTCGAGTCAGTCCTACGAGCAGTACGTC. Its translation: CAISESSQSYEQYV.

The chain recombines TRBV20-1 with TRBJ2-3; D remains unclear. The CDR3 totals 13 residues. Looked up from germline, CDR1 is DFQATT and CDR2 is SNEGSKA (reference sequence). CDR3 nucleotides: TGCAGCGTTGGGCAACTACTCACAGATACGCAGTATTTT. This gives the protein CSVGQLLTDTQYF.

The V call is TRBV18, the J call TRBJ1-5; TRBD1 aligns across 8 bases. CDR1 KGHSH and CDR2 LQKENI come from the germline V gene. The CDR3 contains 15 residues. J was trimmed by 4 bases and V by 2 bases; bases with no gene match: 4. The CDR3 DNA follows: TGTGCCAGCTCACCAGAGACAGGGGTTAATCAGCCCCAGCATTTT. Amino acid sequence: CASSPETGVNQPQHF.

The V gene is TRBV24-1, the J gene TRBJ2-3; no firm D call. V gave up 5 bases and J gave up 8 bases, with 22 bases separating them. The CDR3 is 16 amino acids. The germline V gene has CDR1 KGHDR and CDR2 SFDVKD. DNA for the CDR3: TGTGCCACCAGTGCCAACAGAGAGACGAGTCCAGGTACGCAGTATTTT. It codes for CATSANRETSPGTQYF.

This clonotype has only a few counts. The chain links TRBV7-9 to TRBJ2-1; D gene unclear. The V and J ends lost 0 bases and 4 bases respectively, with 7 bases between them. The germline CDR1 and CDR2 sequences are SEHNR and FQNEAQ (reference sequence). This CDR3 has 14 amino acids. Here the CDR3 reads CASSLASEYNEQFF. CDR3 nucleotide sequence: TGTGCCAGCAGCTTAGCCAGCGAGTACAATGAGCAGTTCTTC.

The rearrangement joins TRBV20-1 to TRBJ2-5, with 10 bases that match TRBD1. From germline, CDR1 is DFQATT and CDR2 SNEGSKA (reference sequence). V trimming: 5 bases; J trimming: 2 bases; junction bases outside the gene matches: 8. The CDR3 runs to 15 residues. CDR3 region: CSAFRDRGTQETQYF. Here the CDR3 DNA reads TGCAGTGCTTTTCGGGACAGGGGAACACAAGAGACCCAGTACTTC.